This entry lists 23 T cell receptor beta chains sequenced from one sample in a study of T-cell reconstitution after alpha-beta-depleted transplantation in children. Molecular barcoding with unique molecular identifiers was used for the TCRbeta library. MiXCR was run by TCRdb on the PCR reads, yielding one entry per CDR3 protein. The sample lists nearly 550,000 distinct CDR3 sequences, about 16% occurring once. The specimen comprised PBMCs from the stem cell graft donor, sampled from the stem cell graft. These receptors were obtained from a human donor who donated a stem cell graft to a child with acute lymphoblastic leukemia.

The rearrangement joins TRBV5-1 to TRBJ2-7; TRBD2 matches 7 bases. The CDR3 covers 15 residues. Trimming took 4 bases from V and 5 from J; bases not matched to a gene: 12. CDR1 and CDR2 from the germline V gene are SGHRS and YFSETQ. CDR3: CASSPGRVEVDEQYF. The CDR3, as DNA: TGCGCCAGCAGCCCGGGGAGGGTCGAAGTGGACGAGCAGTACTTC.

Only one count was recorded for this clonotype. V is TRBV30 and J is TRBJ2-3, with D unresolved. The CDR3 has 12 amino acids. Per germline, CDR1 GTSNPN and CDR2 SVGIG (reference sequence). Trimming removed 4 bases from V and 1 base from J, with 6 bases in between. The CDR3 spells CAWNRGTDTQYF. CDR3 nucleotide sequence: TGTGCCTGGAATAGGGGCACAGATACGCAGTATTTT.

This clonotype was seen more than once but under ten times. This chain connects TRBV5-1 to TRBJ2-2; D is perhaps TRBD2 (7 bases). The CDR3 totals 15 residues. The V gene's germline CDR1 is SGHRS and CDR2 YFSETQ. V lost 5 bases and J 4 bases, leaving 15 bases between the germline ends. The CDR3 DNA reads as TGCGCCAGCAGTCTCGGGGGGCCGGGCACCGGGGAGCTGTTTTTT. This encodes CASSLGGPGTGELFF.

The chain employs TRBV29-1 and TRBJ2-2, with D perhaps matching TRBD1 (5 bases). This CDR3 comprises 12 residues. CDR1 is SQVTM and CDR2 is ANQGSEA in the germline V gene. Trimming stripped 4 bases from V and 7 bases from J, with 10 bases between. CDR3 coding DNA: TGCAGCGTTGTCAGGGCCAACGGGGAGCTGTTTTTT. Its translation: CSVVRANGELFF.

This clonotype was seen more than once but under ten times. The rearrangement joins TRBV15 to TRBJ2-5; no firm D call. The CDR3 totals 15 residues. Germline-derived CDR1 and CDR2 are LNHNV and YYDKDF (reference sequence). Trimming took off 5 bases at V and 5 bases at J, with 18 bases between the two ends. The CDR3 loop reads CATSYPGLVGETQYF. The CDR3 coding sequence is TGTGCCACCAGCTACCCAGGATTGGTTGGGGAGACCCAGTACTTC.

The chain recombines TRBV9 with TRBJ2-3, with a weak D call TRBD2 (5 bases). This CDR3 is built from 17 residues. V gave up 0 bases and J gave up 0 bases, with 14 bases separating them. Germline-derived CDR1 and CDR2 are SGDLS and YYNGEE. As DNA, the CDR3 is TGTGCCAGCAGCGTAGCTAGCTACTACTCTAGCACAGATACGCAGTATTTT. Protein product: CASSVASYYSSTDTQYF.

There are a few counts of this clonotype. Germline and junction disagree at one end, which may indicate a read error. The chain uses TRBV5-1 and TRBJ2-2; 8 bases line up with TRBD2. Germline V gene sequence: CDR1 SGHRS, CDR2 YFSETQ. CDR3 size: 15 residues. The CDR3 is CASSLAGAKTGELFF. The DNA of the CDR3 is TGCGCCAGCAGCTTAGCGGGAGCGAAAACCGGGGAGCTGTTTTTT.

This chain uses TRBV4-2 with TRBJ2-2; 12 bases match TRBD2. There are 18 residues in the CDR3. The V gene's germline CDR1 is LGHNA and CDR2 YNFKEQ. Trimming at V came to 0 bases and at J to 1 base, leaving 3 bases not matched to a gene. CDR3 residues: CASSQEWTSGMNTGELFF. For the CDR3, the DNA is TGTGCCAGCAGCCAAGAGTGGACTAGCGGGATGAACACCGGGGAGCTGTTTTTT.

J is TRBJ2-1 and V is TRBV12-3 or TRBV12-4; TRBD1 is a possible D gene (5 bases). CDR3 length: 14 residues. Trimming cost V 8 bases and J 3 bases, with 14 bases left between them. The CDR3 nucleotides are TGTGCCAGCGAAAGAAGGGGTTTCTACAATGAGCAGTTCTTC. This translates into CASERRGFYNEQFF.

This clonotype has a single count. A read error may produce the germline difference seen at one junction end. The chain combines TRBV7-9 with TRBJ1-5; D remains ambiguous. CDR1 and CDR2 from the germline V gene are SEHNR and FQNEAQ (reference sequence). The CDR3 contains 12 residues. CDR3 region: CASGHSNQPHHF. Written as DNA, the CDR3 is TGTGCCAGCGGCCATAGCAATCAGCCCCATCATTTT.

This clonotype was seen more than once but under ten times. The V gene is TRBV5-1, the J gene TRBJ2-7; 7 bases match TRBD1. Germline loops: CDR1 SGHRS, CDR2 YFSETQ. The CDR3 spans 15 residues. V shed 2 bases and J 4 bases; nucleotides not matched to a gene: 9. CDR3 in DNA: TGCGCCAGCAGCTTACTTCCGGGACAGCAATACGAGCAGTACTTC. Translation: CASSLLPGQQYEQYF.

In this sample, this clonotype turned up a few times. The chain carries TRBV5-1 and TRBJ1-1, with 8 bases identical to TRBD1. The trim removed 2 bases at V and 1 base at J, leaving 4 bases unmatched. Per germline, CDR1 SGHRS and CDR2 YFSETQ. CDR3 size: 15 residues. The CDR3 spells CASSFQGARNTEAFF. The DNA for the CDR3 is TGCGCCAGCAGCTTCCAGGGGGCGCGGAACACTGAAGCTTTCTTT.

This clonotype was detected many times. CDR3 region: CSAVRDWKPNEQFF. In DNA form, the CDR3 reads TGCAGCGCTGTCCGGGACTGGAAACCTAATGAGCAGTTCTTC. The V call is TRBV29-1, the J call TRBJ2-1; D is possibly TRBD2 (6 bases). From germline, CDR1 is SQVTM and CDR2 ANQGSEA. Trimming cost V 7 bases and J 7 bases, with 20 bases left between them. The CDR3 runs to 14 residues.

The V call is TRBV5-6, the J call TRBJ2-2, with a tentative D call TRBD1 (7 bases). Germline-derived CDR1 and CDR2 are SGHDT and YYEEEE. The CDR3 covers 17 residues. V lost 5 bases and J lost 4, with 21 bases in between. The CDR3 protein is CASSPEGQRGITGELFF. The CDR3 DNA sequence: TGTGCCAGCAGTCCGGAGGGACAGAGGGGTATCACCGGGGAGCTGTTTTTT.

This clonotype showed up just a few times. The CDR3 bases are TGTGCCAGCAGCTTTTTCGGGCGCACCCTCTACAATGAGCAGTTCTTC. Translated: CASSFFGRTLYNEQFF. V gene TRBV11-1 combines with J gene TRBJ2-1; no clear D. Germline V CDR1 and CDR2: SGHAT, FQDESV (reference sequence). This CDR3 comprises 16 residues. V was trimmed by 3 bases and J by 3 bases, leaving 15 bases between them.

The chain employs TRBV20-1 and TRBJ1-3; 10 nucleotides line up with TRBD1. The CDR3 extends over 17 amino acids. V dropped 0 bases and J dropped 4; count of bases not matched to a gene: 9. Germline loops: CDR1 DFQATT, CDR2 SNEGSKA (reference sequence). The CDR3 coding sequence is TGCAGTGCTAGAGATCTGAGGGACAGGGGATTCGGAAACACCATATATTTT. It is translated as CSARDLRDRGFGNTIYF.

This clonotype was found a few times. V is TRBV10-3 and J is TRBJ1-6; no firm D call. Trimming cost V 8 bases and J 7 bases, with 18 bases left between them. This CDR3 is built from 15 residues. CDR1 ENHRY and CDR2 SYGVKD come from the germline V gene. In nucleotides, the CDR3 is TGTGCCATCGCCCGACTGAGGGCATTCAATTCACCCCTCCACTTT. As protein: CAIARLRAFNSPLHF.

In this sample, this clonotype turned up a few times. This chain links TRBV2 with TRBJ1-1; 9 bases agree with TRBD1. V gave up 4 bases and J gave up 5 bases; unmatched junction bases: 11. The CDR3 runs to 16 residues. Germline V gives CDR1 SNHLY, CDR2 FYNNEI. CDR3 nucleotides: TGTGCCAGCAGTGCCGTCAACAGGGGGCGCGGGACTGAAGCTTTCTTT. Translated, it gives CASSAVNRGRGTEAFF.

The chain links TRBV7-2 to TRBJ2-7; the match to TRBD2 covers 8 bases. CDR3 length: 15 residues. The junction had 3 bases not matched to a gene; V was cut back by 0 bases and J by 2 bases. Germline CDR1 SGHTA, CDR2 FQGNSA. CDR3 coding DNA: TGTGCCAGCAGCTTAGCGTCGGGAGGGACCTACGAGCAGTACTTC. This gives the protein CASSLASGGTYEQYF.

V gene TRBV7-9 combines with J gene TRBJ2-5, with 9 bases fitting TRBD2. This CDR3 spans 16 amino acids. After removal of 5 bases from V and 0 bases from J, the junction contained 7 bases not matched to a gene. CDR1 is SEHNR and CDR2 is FQNEAQ in the germline V gene (reference sequence). The CDR3 region is CASSARTSAYQETQYF. The CDR3 nucleotides are TGTGCCAGCAGCGCCCGGACTAGCGCTTACCAAGAGACCCAGTACTTC. Looking up the rest from reference TRBV7-9 and TRBJ2-5 gives the full variable domain: DTGVSQNPRHKITKRGQNVTFRCDPISEHNRLYWYRQTLGQGPEFLTYFQNEAQLEKSRLLSDRFSAERPKGSFSTLEIQRTEQGDSAMYLCASSARTSAYQETQYFGPGTRLLVL.

The table lists this clonotype with a few counts. This chain uses TRBV5-1 with TRBJ2-7, with TRBD2 matching 8 bases. V lost 6 bases and J lost 6; bases outside the gene matches: 8. Germline CDR1 reads SGHRS; CDR2 reads YFSETQ. The CDR3 is 13 amino acids. The CDR3 nucleotides are TGCGCCAGCAATCCCCCAGCGGGAGCCGAGCAGTACTTC. Its protein product is CASNPPAGAEQYF.

CDR3 nucleotide sequence: TGCAGCGTTGAATCACCGTCGCCCATACCTGAAGCTTTCTTT. The encoded protein is CSVESPSPIPEAFF. This rearrangement joins TRBV29-1 to TRBJ1-1; no definite D call. The CDR3 contains 14 residues. V was pared by 2 bases and J by 6 bases, with 16 bases between. The germline CDR1 and CDR2 sequences are SQVTM and ANQGSEA.

There are a few counts of this clonotype. For the CDR3, the DNA is TGCGCCAGCAGCTCAATAGAGGACAGCCCTATCTACGAGCAGTACTTC. This sequence encodes CASSSIEDSPIYEQYF. This rearrangement joins TRBV5-1 to TRBJ2-7; D might be TRBD1 (6 bases). V dropped 3 bases and J dropped 3 bases, with 19 bases sitting between them. Germline CDR1 SGHRS, CDR2 YFSETQ. The CDR3 length is 16 residues.